This TCR beta chain stems from a study of blood T cell repertoires in COVID-19. The authors' processing: The assay estimated nucleated cells by amplifying reference gene primers. The assay was immunoSEQ multiplex PCR, and TCRdb's table has in-frame clones only and misses some. V, J and clone size were drawn from that table, and D and trimming were deduced from the DNA. The sample has approximately 100,000 clones; 91% are singletons. Between the trimmed V and J ends, which lost 0 bases and 2 bases, there was a span of 9 bases. There are 15 residues in the CDR3. CDR1 is MRHNA and CDR2 is SNTAGT in the germline V gene.

This clonotype originated in a man between 45 and 60 years old with acute or convalescent COVID-19. The chain couples TRBV6-4 to TRBJ2-3; D remains unclear. The sequencing sample was made of peripheral blood. The CDR3 loop reads CASSDSGRFTDTQYF. CDR3 DNA sequence: TGTGCCAGCAGTGACTCGGGCAGATTCACAGATACGCAGTATTTT.